This T cell receptor (beta chain) was sequenced for a study of neurological immune-mediated disorders. The unsorted libraries had their origin in 2 million PBMCs stored at -80 C. In its sample, this clonotype was seen a few times. Deletions cut 5 bases from V and 7 bases from J, with 11 bases between. The CDR3 covers 12 residues. Germline loops: CDR1 SEHNR, CDR2 FQNEAQ (reference sequence). One entry per CDR3 protein, called by TCRdb with MiXCR from the 5' RACE reads. The data contain 45,000 to 70,000 distinct CDR3 sequences, about 4% of them singletons. The material sequenced was PBMCs. The V gene is TRBV7-9, the J gene TRBJ1-1; D is unclear. This TCR was recovered from a man in his forties or fifties with multiple sclerosis. CDR3 coding DNA: TGTGCCAGCAGCGGGTCCCAAAATGAAGCTTTCTTT. Protein sequence: CASSGSQNEAFF.